This record concerns one TCR beta chain sequence. These data come from a study of blood T cell repertoires in COVID-19. Authors' methods: Estimates of nucleated cell counts were drawn from the amplification of reference gene primers. Data came from immunoSEQ multiplex PCR; TCRdb stores just in-frame clones and leaves some out. The D gene and trimming were derived from the DNA, and the V and J assignments and clone size from that table. The table shows about 140,000 clones, with 84% occurring only once. Recruited during active infection, patients (from Seattle) were subsequently followed longitudinally. The CDR3 is 16 residues long. V lost 2 bases and J 3 bases, leaving 14 bases between the germline ends. Germline V CDR1 and CDR2: SGDLS, YYNGEE.

This chain links TRBV9 with TRBJ2-2, with a possible D match to TRBD2 (5 bases). The sample taken for sequencing was peripheral blood. The clonotype was recovered from a man aged 25 to 40 with COVID-19, enrolled during active disease. The CDR3 DNA sequence: TGTGCCAGCAGCGTGGGGAGTAAGGGTTACACCGGGGAGCTGTTTTTT. This codes for CASSVGSKGYTGELFF.